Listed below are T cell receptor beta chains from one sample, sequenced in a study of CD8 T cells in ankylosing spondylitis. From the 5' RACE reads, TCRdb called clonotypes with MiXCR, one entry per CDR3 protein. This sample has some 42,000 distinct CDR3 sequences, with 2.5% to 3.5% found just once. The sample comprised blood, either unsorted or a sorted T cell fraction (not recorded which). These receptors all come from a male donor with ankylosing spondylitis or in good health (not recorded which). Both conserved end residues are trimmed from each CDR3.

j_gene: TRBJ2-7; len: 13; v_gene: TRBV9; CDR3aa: ASSAGRTEAREQY
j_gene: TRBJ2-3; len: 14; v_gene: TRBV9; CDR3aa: ASSGSSGRSTDTQY
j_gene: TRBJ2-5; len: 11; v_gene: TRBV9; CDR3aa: ASSVGAHETQY
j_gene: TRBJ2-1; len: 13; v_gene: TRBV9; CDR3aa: ASSVRLAGYNEQF
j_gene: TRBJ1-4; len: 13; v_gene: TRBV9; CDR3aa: ASSVVPGHNEKLF
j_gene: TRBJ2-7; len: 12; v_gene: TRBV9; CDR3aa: ASSVLAFPYEQY
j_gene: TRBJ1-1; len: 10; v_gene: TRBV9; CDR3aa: ASTSENSEAF
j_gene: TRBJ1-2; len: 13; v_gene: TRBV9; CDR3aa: ASSVAGAANYGYT
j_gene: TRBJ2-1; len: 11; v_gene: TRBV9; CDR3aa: ASSVVASGEQF
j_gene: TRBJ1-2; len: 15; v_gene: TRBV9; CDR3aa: ASSERGGQTPNYGYT
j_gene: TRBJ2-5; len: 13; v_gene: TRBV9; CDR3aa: ASSVGTANQETQY